This entry lists 5 T cell receptor beta chains sequenced from one sample in a study of T cells in Graves' hyperthyroidism and ophthalmopathy. Regions amplified from RNA transcripts were the TCR beta CDR3 regions. Researchers ran a first-round RT-PCR on the TCR CDR3 using the HTBI primer set. TCRdb re-called the multiplex PCR reads with MiXCR, one entry per CDR3 protein. The table lists around 350,000 distinct CDR3 sequences, about a fifth of them singletons, with about 3.7% in the top ten. Input material: blood. Receptors originate from a young woman with Graves' hyperthyroidism.

The chain joins TRBV7-2 to TRBJ1-1; 7 bases are a match to TRBD1. V gave up 2 bases and J gave up 4 bases; unmatched junction bases: 4. There are 14 residues in the CDR3. The germline gives CDR1 SGHTA, CDR2 FQGNSA. The CDR3 nucleotides read TGTGCCAGCAGCTTACCCAGGGGGGGCACTGAAGCTTTCTTT. It encodes CASSLPRGGTEAFF.

This clonotype was detected many times. The rearrangement uses TRBV5-1 and TRBJ2-5; D gene ambiguous. Looked up from germline, CDR1 is SGHRS and CDR2 is YFSETQ. This CDR3 has 17 residues. V was trimmed by 4 bases and J by 4 bases, leaving 23 bases between them. The CDR3: CASSLLARASSGETQYF. CDR3 nucleotides: TGCGCCAGCAGCCTGCTTGCCCGGGCCTCAAGTGGAGAGACCCAGTACTTC.

The chain couples TRBV5-6 to TRBJ2-5, with D perhaps matching TRBD1 (6 bases). V dropped 4 bases and J dropped 7 bases, with 17 bases sitting between them. The CDR3 spans 14 residues. CDR1 is SGHDT, CDR2 YYEEEE, per germline. The CDR3 protein is CASSPLNREGTQYF. The CDR3 coding sequence is TGTGCCAGCAGCCCGTTAAACAGGGAAGGGACCCAGTACTTC.

This rearrangement joins TRBV11-1 to TRBJ1-3; tentatively, D is TRBD1 (5 bases). The CDR3 is 15 residues long. Between the trimmed V and J ends, which lost 0 bases and 3 bases, there was a span of 9 bases. In germline, CDR1 is SGHAT, CDR2 FQDESV (reference sequence). The CDR3 reads CASSLAGTYGNTIYF. The CDR3 bases are TGTGCCAGCAGCTTAGCAGGGACTTATGGAAACACCATATATTTT.

The genes are TRBV6-2 or TRBV6-3 and TRBJ1-5, with 7 bases identical to TRBD1. CDR1 and CDR2 (germline): MNHEY, SVGEGT. The CDR3 is made up of 18 amino acids. V dropped 0 bases and J dropped 3; count of bases not matched to a gene: 11. In nucleotides, the CDR3 is TGTGCCAGCAGTTACTCGAGGGACGTGACAGGGAACAATCAGCCCCAGCATTTT. Translated, it gives CASSYSRDVTGNNQPQHF.